These T cell receptor beta chains were read from a single sample in a study of early T cells in non-severe SARS-CoV-2 infection. One entry per CDR3 protein, called by TCRdb with MiXCR from the 5' RACE reads. This table has 35,000 to 45,000 distinct CDR3 sequences, 9.9% appearing once. The sample consisted of whole blood. Receptors were obtained from an adult who was a healthcare worker with PCR-confirmed SARS-CoV-2 infection or an uninfected control (not recorded which). Both conserved end residues are part of each CDR3. The D gene is left open where the match is weak. Clone size is not always given. Where it is, it says once, few, many or a class for expanded clones.

d_call: -
v_call: TRBV11-1
clone_size: -
j_call: TRBJ2-7
cdr3_aa: CASPEGPTYEQYF
cdr3_nt: TGTGCCAGCCCGGAGGGGCCAACCTACGAGCAGTACTTC

d_call: -
v_call: TRBV6-1
clone_size: many
j_call: TRBJ2-7
cdr3_aa: CASRRIPEADEQYF
cdr3_nt: TGTGCCAGCAGGCGAATTCCAGAGGCTGACGAGCAGTACTTC

d_call: TRBD2
v_call: TRBV11-2
clone_size: -
j_call: TRBJ2-4
cdr3_aa: CASSPAGRGGSRNIQYF
cdr3_nt: TGTGCCAGCAGCCCCGCCGGGCGGGGGGGGAGTAGAAACATTCAGTACTTC

d_call: -
v_call: TRBV18
clone_size: many
j_call: TRBJ1-2
cdr3_aa: CASSPQGYNYGYTF
cdr3_nt: TGTGCCAGCTCACCACAGGGATATAACTATGGCTACACCTTC

d_call: -
v_call: TRBV6-5
clone_size: many
j_call: TRBJ1-2
cdr3_aa: CASSSGTGYTF
cdr3_nt: TGTGCCAGCAGTTCAGGGACTGGCTACACCTTC

d_call: -
v_call: TRBV12-3/TRBV12-4
clone_size: few
j_call: TRBJ1-2
cdr3_aa: CASSSGYYGYTF
cdr3_nt: TGTGCCAGCAGTTCGGGGTACTATGGCTACACCTTC

d_call: TRBD1
v_call: TRBV2
clone_size: -
j_call: TRBJ1-1
cdr3_aa: CASSEETGVTEAFF
cdr3_nt: TGTGCCAGCAGTGAAGAGACAGGGGTCACTGAAGCTTTCTTT

d_call: TRBD2
v_call: TRBV5-6
clone_size: few
j_call: TRBJ2-5
cdr3_aa: CASSLVGRSGGKETQYF
cdr3_nt: TGTGCCAGCAGCTTGGTCGGGCGGAGCGGGGGGAAAGAGACCCAGTACTTC

d_call: -
v_call: TRBV20-1
clone_size: few
j_call: TRBJ2-1
cdr3_aa: CSVLRAGETSEQFF
cdr3_nt: TGCAGTGTCCTGAGGGCAGGGGAAACGAGTGAGCAGTTCTTC

d_call: TRBD1
v_call: TRBV19
clone_size: many
j_call: TRBJ1-2
cdr3_aa: CVSSPSDRSGYTF
cdr3_nt: TGTGTCAGTAGTCCCTCGGACAGGTCTGGCTACACCTTC

d_call: -
v_call: TRBV3-1
clone_size: -
j_call: TRBJ2-3
cdr3_aa: CASSLSSSSLGGDTQYF
cdr3_nt: TGTGCCAGCAGCCTAAGTTCAAGTTCGCTAGGGGGAGATACGCAGTATTTT

d_call: -
v_call: TRBV27
clone_size: few
j_call: TRBJ2-5
cdr3_aa: CASSSAPLRRETQYF
cdr3_nt: TGTGCCAGCAGTTCCGCGCCACTTAGGCGAGAGACCCAGTACTTC

d_call: -
v_call: TRBV10-1
clone_size: many
j_call: TRBJ2-7
cdr3_aa: CASSESGLTRDEQYF
cdr3_nt: TGCGCCAGCAGTGAGTCTGGACTCACTCGGGACGAGCAGTACTTC

d_call: -
v_call: TRBV19
clone_size: many
j_call: TRBJ2-1
cdr3_aa: CASSIPGMRDEQFF
cdr3_nt: TGTGCCAGTAGTATCCCTGGGATGAGGGATGAGCAGTTCTTC

d_call: -
v_call: TRBV28
clone_size: few
j_call: TRBJ1-1
cdr3_aa: CASSLVQGQREAFF
cdr3_nt: TGTGCCAGCAGTTTGGTACAGGGACAACGTGAAGCTTTCTTT

d_call: -
v_call: TRBV7-7
clone_size: few
j_call: TRBJ2-3
cdr3_aa: CASSLEAGPPGDTQYF
cdr3_nt: TGTGCCAGCAGCTTAGAGGCGGGTCCACCCGGAGATACGCAGTATTTT

d_call: -
v_call: TRBV6-5
clone_size: -
j_call: TRBJ2-6
cdr3_aa: CASSRVSPNPPSGANVLTF
cdr3_nt: TGTGCCAGCAGTCGGGTGTCTCCCAATCCCCCCTCTGGGGCCAACGTCCTGACTTTC

d_call: -
v_call: TRBV3-1
clone_size: few
j_call: TRBJ1-1
cdr3_aa: CASTWAANTEAFF
cdr3_nt: TGTGCCAGCACCTGGGCCGCGAACACTGAAGCTTTCTTT

d_call: TRBD2
v_call: TRBV20-1
clone_size: many
j_call: TRBJ2-7
cdr3_aa: CSAFTSGGSYEQYF
cdr3_nt: TGCAGTGCATTTACTAGCGGGGGCTCCTACGAGCAGTACTTC

d_call: -
v_call: TRBV29-1
clone_size: few
j_call: TRBJ2-5
cdr3_aa: CSVGGESGETQYF
cdr3_nt: TGCAGCGTTGGTGGAGAGTCTGGGGAGACCCAGTACTTC

d_call: TRBD2
v_call: TRBV7-2
clone_size: many
j_call: TRBJ2-1
cdr3_aa: CASSFSGFYNEQFF
cdr3_nt: TGTGCCAGCAGCTTTAGCGGGTTCTACAATGAGCAGTTCTTC

d_call: -
v_call: TRBV6-2/TRBV6-3
clone_size: -
j_call: TRBJ1-1
cdr3_aa: CASTAAQGAEAFF
cdr3_nt: TGTGCCAGCACTGCCGCACAGGGAGCTGAAGCTTTCTTT

d_call: TRBD2
v_call: TRBV27
clone_size: -
j_call: TRBJ2-7
cdr3_aa: CASSLLKREGGEQYF
cdr3_nt: TGTGCCAGCAGTTTACTAAAGCGGGAGGGCGGCGAGCAGTACTTC

d_call: -
v_call: TRBV30
clone_size: many
j_call: TRBJ1-1
cdr3_aa: CAWSVTVNTEAFF
cdr3_nt: TGTGCCTGGAGTGTGACAGTTAACACTGAAGCTTTCTTT

d_call: -
v_call: TRBV7-9
clone_size: many
j_call: TRBJ2-3
cdr3_aa: CASSLGRDGDTQYF
cdr3_nt: TGTGCCAGCAGCTTAGGCAGGGATGGAGATACGCAGTATTTT

d_call: TRBD2
v_call: TRBV25-1
clone_size: many
j_call: TRBJ2-2
cdr3_aa: CASSLGRVPGELFF
cdr3_nt: TGTGCCAGCAGCCTGGGGAGGGTCCCCGGGGAGCTGTTTTTT

d_call: -
v_call: TRBV3-1
clone_size: few
j_call: TRBJ1-1
cdr3_aa: CASSPIATDTEAFF
cdr3_nt: TGTGCCAGCAGCCCCATAGCGACAGACACTGAAGCTTTCTTT

d_call: -
v_call: TRBV10-3
clone_size: many
j_call: TRBJ1-1
cdr3_aa: CAISGGAGDTEAFF
cdr3_nt: TGTGCCATCAGTGGGGGGGCCGGAGACACTGAAGCTTTCTTT